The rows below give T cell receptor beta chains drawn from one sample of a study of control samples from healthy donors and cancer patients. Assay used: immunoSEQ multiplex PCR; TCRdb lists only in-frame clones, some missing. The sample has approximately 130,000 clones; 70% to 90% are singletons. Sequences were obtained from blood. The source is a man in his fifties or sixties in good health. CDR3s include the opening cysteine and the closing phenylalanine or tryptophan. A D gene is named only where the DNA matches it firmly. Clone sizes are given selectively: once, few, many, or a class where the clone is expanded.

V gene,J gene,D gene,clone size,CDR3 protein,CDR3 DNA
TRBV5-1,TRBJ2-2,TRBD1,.,CASSRGQTHGELFF,TGCGCCAGCAGCAGGGGACAGACCCACGGGGAGCTGTTTTTT
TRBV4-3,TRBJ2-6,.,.,CASSPEPRGASGANVLTF,TGCGCCAGCAGCCCAGAACCTAGGGGCGCGTCTGGGGCCAACGTCCTGACTTTC
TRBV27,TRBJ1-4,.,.,CASSPGPLSNEKLFF,TGTGCCAGCAGTCCGGGACCGTTAAGTAATGAAAAACTGTTTTTT
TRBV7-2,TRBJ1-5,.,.,CASSLVPGSNQPQHF,TGTGCCAGCAGCTTAGTTCCGGGGAGCAATCAGCCCCAGCATTTT
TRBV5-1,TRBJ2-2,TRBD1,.,CASSWSRDRGYNTGELFF,TGCGCCAGCAGCTGGTCCCGGGACAGGGGCTACAACACCGGGGAGCTGTTTTTT
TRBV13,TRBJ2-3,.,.,CASSPRVATDTQYF,TGTGCCAGCAGCCCCCGAGTAGCTACAGATACGCAGTATTTT
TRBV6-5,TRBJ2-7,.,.,CASSSGQHEQYF,TGTGCCAGCAGTTCAGGTCAACACGAGCAGTACTTC
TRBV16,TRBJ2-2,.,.,CASSQSASNTGELFF,TGTGCCAGCAGCCAATCCGCCTCCAACACCGGGGAGCTGTTTTTT
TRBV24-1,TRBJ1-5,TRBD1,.,CATSDSGYRGGNQPQHF,TGTGCCACCAGTGATTCAGGGTACAGGGGAGGGAATCAGCCCCAGCATTTT
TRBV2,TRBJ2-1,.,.,CASLQEPPVGYEQFF,TGTGCCAGCCTACAGGAGCCCCCCGTTGGGTATGAGCAGTTCTTC
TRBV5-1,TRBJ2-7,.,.,CASSSDPPSSYEQYF,TGCGCCAGCAGCTCCGACCCGCCGAGCTCCTACGAGCAGTACTTC
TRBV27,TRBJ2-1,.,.,CASSSPGFANEQFF,TGTGCCAGCAGTTCACCCGGGTTTGCCAATGAGCAGTTCTTC
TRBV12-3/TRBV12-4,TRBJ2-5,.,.,CASSLGETQYF,TGTGCCAGCAGTTTAGGAGAGACCCAGTACTTC
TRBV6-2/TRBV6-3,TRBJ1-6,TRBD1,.,CASSPGTGARVHF,TGTGCCAGCAGTCCCGGGACAGGGGCAAGGGTCCACTTT
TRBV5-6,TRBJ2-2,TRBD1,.,CASSLAGQGHTGELFF,TGTGCCAGCAGCTTGGCGGGACAGGGTCACACCGGGGAGCTGTTTTTT
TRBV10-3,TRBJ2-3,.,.,CAISESTVRGTDTQYF,TGTGCCATCAGTGAGTCGACTGTAAGGGGCACAGATACGCAGTATTTT
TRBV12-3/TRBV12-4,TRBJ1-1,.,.,CASSLGGSEAFF,TGTGCCAGCAGTTTGGGGGGATCTGAAGCTTTCTTT
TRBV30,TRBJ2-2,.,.,CAWNYPWGTQKRAGELFF,TGTGCCTGGAACTACCCCTGGGGGACCCAAAAGCGGGCCGGGGAGCTGTTTTTT
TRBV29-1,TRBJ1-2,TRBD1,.,CSVDPPPWTGGTYGYTF,TGCAGCGTTGATCCCCCCCCTTGGACAGGGGGAACCTATGGCTACACCTTC
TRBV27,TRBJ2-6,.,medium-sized,CASSLSGQGTGANVLTF,TGTGCCAGCAGTTTATCGGGGCAGGGTACCGGGGCCAACGTCCTGACTTTC
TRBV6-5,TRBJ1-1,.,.,CASSYSRVMNTEAFF,TGTGCCAGCAGTTACTCGAGGGTTATGAACACTGAAGCTTTCTTT
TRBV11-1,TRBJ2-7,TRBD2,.,CASSSPGGSIYEQYF,TGTGCCAGCAGCTCCCCGGGAGGTTCTATCTACGAGCAGTACTTC
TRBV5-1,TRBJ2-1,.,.,CASRDPAGLSEQFF,TGCGCCAGCAGAGATCCCGCAGGTCTAAGTGAGCAGTTCTTC
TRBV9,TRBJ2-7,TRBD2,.,CASSDGLVPHEQYF,TGTGCCAGCAGCGACGGACTAGTCCCACACGAGCAGTACTTC
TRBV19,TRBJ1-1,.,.,CASSVVPTLTEAFF,TGTGCCAGTAGTGTAGTCCCTACCCTCACTGAAGCTTTCTTT
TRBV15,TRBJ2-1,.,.,CATSRGRYNEQFF,TGTGCCACCAGCAGAGGACGCTACAATGAGCAGTTCTTC
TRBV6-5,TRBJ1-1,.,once,CASRLQGHTEAFF,TGTGCCAGCAGGCTGCAGGGACACACTGAAGCTTTCTTT
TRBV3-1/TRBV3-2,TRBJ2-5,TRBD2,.,CASSQNIAGGKETQYF,TGTGCCAGCAGCCAGAATATAGCGGGGGGCAAAGAGACCCAGTACTTC
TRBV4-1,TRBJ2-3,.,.,CASSQLEGLITDTQYF,TGCGCCAGCAGCCAACTAGAGGGACTGATTACAGATACGCAGTATTTT
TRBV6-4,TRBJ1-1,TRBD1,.,CASRALDRMNTEAFF,TGTGCCAGCAGGGCATTGGACAGGATGAACACTGAAGCTTTCTTT
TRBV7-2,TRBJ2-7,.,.,CASSLVGLGYEQYF,TGTGCCAGCAGCTTAGTGGGGCTCGGCTACGAGCAGTACTTC
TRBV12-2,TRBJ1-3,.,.,CASRLGGTGDSGNTIYF,TGTGCAAGTCGCTTAGGGGGGACAGGAGACTCTGGAAACACCATATATTTT
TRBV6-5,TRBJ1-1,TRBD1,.,CASRDRGIMNTEAFF,TGTGCCAGCAGAGACAGGGGGATTATGAACACTGAAGCTTTCTTT
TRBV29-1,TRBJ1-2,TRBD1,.,CSVEDGTGVGYTF,TGCAGCGTTGAAGATGGGACAGGGGTCGGCTACACCTTC
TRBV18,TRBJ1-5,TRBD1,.,CASSPPGQGGNQPQHF,TGTGCCAGCTCACCACCGGGACAGGGAGGCAATCAGCCCCAGCATTTT
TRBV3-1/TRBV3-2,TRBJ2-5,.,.,CASSQELAAYRETQYF,TGTGCCAGCAGCCAAGAGTTGGCAGCGTATCGGGAGACCCAGTACTTC
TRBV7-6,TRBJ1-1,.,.,CASSLGRNTKAFF,TGTGCCAGCAGCTTAGGACGGAACACTAAAGCTTTCTTT
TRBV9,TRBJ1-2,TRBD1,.,CASSVGQGDGYTF,TGTGCCAGCAGCGTTGGACAGGGCGATGGCTACACCTTC
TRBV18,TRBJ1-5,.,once,CASSGGGMNQPQHF,TGTGCCAGCTCAGGAGGGGGGATGAATCAGCCCCAGCATTTT
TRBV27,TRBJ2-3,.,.,CASSLRGARADTQYF,TGTGCCAGCAGTTTACGGGGGGCAAGGGCAGATACGCAGTATTTT
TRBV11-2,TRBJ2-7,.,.,CASSPGQTYEQYF,TGTGCCAGCAGCCCCGGACAGACCTACGAGCAGTACTTC